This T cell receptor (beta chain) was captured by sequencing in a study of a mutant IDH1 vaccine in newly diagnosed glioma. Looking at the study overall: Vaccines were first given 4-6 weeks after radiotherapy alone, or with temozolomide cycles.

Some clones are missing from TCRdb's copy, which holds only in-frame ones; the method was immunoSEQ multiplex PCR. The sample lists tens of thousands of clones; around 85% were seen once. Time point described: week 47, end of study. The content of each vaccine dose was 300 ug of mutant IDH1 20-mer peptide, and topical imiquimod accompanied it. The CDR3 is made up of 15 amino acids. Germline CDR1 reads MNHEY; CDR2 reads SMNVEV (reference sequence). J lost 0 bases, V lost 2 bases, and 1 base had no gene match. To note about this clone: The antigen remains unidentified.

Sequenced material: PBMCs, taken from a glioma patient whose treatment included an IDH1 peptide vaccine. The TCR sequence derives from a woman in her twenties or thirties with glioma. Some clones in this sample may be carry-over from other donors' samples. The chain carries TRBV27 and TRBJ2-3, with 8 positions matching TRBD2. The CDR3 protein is CASSLREGSTDTQYF. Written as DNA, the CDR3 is TGTGCCAGCAGTTTACGGGAGGGAAGCACAGATACGCAGTATTTT.